Listed here are 3 T cell receptor beta chains from one sample, sequenced in a study of blood T cell repertoires in COVID-19. Clones were read by immunoSEQ multiplex PCR, and TCRdb kept only the in-frame ones, dropping some. The sample includes some 130,000 clones, around 80% of them seen just once. Sequencing was performed on peripheral blood. These TCRs come from a man aged 55-75 years with acute or convalescent COVID-19.

The chain has TRBV19 and TRBJ1-3; D is perhaps TRBD1 (5 bases). The CDR3 sequence is 14 residues long. Germline lookup yields CDR1 LNHDA and CDR2 SQIVND (reference sequence). The V gene lost 11 bases and the J gene lost 1 base, with 15 bases spanning the gap. The CDR3 DNA follows: TGTGCCTCATCTTCCGGGGGATCTGGAAACACCATATATTTT. Amino acid sequence: CASSSGGSGNTIYF.

The chain links TRBV5-6 to TRBJ2-7; tentative D call: TRBD2 (5 bases). Between the trimmed V and J ends, which lost 0 bases and 4 bases, there was a span of 14 bases. Germline lookup yields CDR1 SGHDT and CDR2 YYEEEE. The CDR3 contains 15 residues. CDR3: CASSLVGGLSYEQYF. CDR3 nucleotide sequence: TGTGCCAGCAGCTTGGTTGGCGGGCTGAGTTACGAGCAGTACTTC. The whole variable domain, remainder taken from reference TRBV5-6 and TRBJ2-7, is DAGVTQSPTHLIKTRGQQVTLRCSPKSGHDTVSWYQQALGQGPQFIFQYYEEEERQRGNFPDRFSGHQFPNYSSELNVNALLLGDSALYLCASSLVGGLSYEQYFGPGTRLTVT.

The rearrangement links TRBV6-1 to TRBJ2-2; no firm D call. This CDR3 comprises 14 residues. Germline CDR1 and CDR2: MNHNS and SASEGT. V was clipped by 3 bases and J by 0 bases, with 5 bases between them. The CDR3 reads CASSDNSNTGELFF. As DNA, the CDR3 is TGTGCCAGCAGTGACAATTCGAACACCGGGGAGCTGTTTTTT.